Reported below is one TCR beta chain. This sample was taken from a study of molecular identifiers for immune sequencing clone quantification. Losses at the gene ends were 6 bases for V and 1 base for J; bases not matched to a gene: 8. CDR1 is SQVTM, CDR2 ANQGSEA, per germline. The CDR3 length is 14 residues. TCRdb analysed the PCR reads with MiXCR anew, one entry per CDR3 protein. This sample has roughly 320,000 distinct CDR3 sequences, with 24% found just once. This clonotype was obtained from a human donor in good health. Some libraries in this study had Jurkat cell RNA spiked in. The sequencing input was naive CD8+ T cells from blood, with Jurkat cell RNA spiked in. Subset specified: FACS-sorted CD8+CD4-CCR7+CD45RA+ naive T cells. V usage is TRBV29-1 and J usage is TRBJ2-5; 7 bases match TRBD2. CDR3 nucleotide sequence: TGCAGCGTAGCCCTGGGGGGGGTCCAAGAGACCCAGTACTTC. Translation gives CSVALGGVQETQYF.